This T cell receptor (beta chain) comes out of a study of response to subunit inactivated influenza vaccine. The CDR3 loop spans 13 amino acids. V was shortened by 0 bases and J by 4 bases, with 9 bases between the two germline ends. Per the germline V gene, CDR1 is DFQATT and CDR2 is SNEGSKA (reference sequence). Note on this clonotype: No antigen is known for it.

Study findings and constraints: Few additional T cells are recruited per seasonal influenza vaccination, authors suggested.

TCRdb reprocessed the RT-PCR reads via MiXCR and lists one record per CDR3 protein. The sample records roughly 700,000 distinct CDR3 sequences, approximately 14% being singletons. The rearrangement links TRBV20-1 to TRBJ1-2, with D possibly being TRBD1 (5 bases). The sequence was collected from a man in his fifties or sixties who received an inactivated influenza vaccine. The sample in question was PBMCs from blood, obtained approximately 15 days before vaccination. The CDR3 nucleotides read TGCAGTGCTAGAGATCACACAGGCTATGGCTACACCTTC. Amino acid sequence: CSARDHTGYGYTF.